A single sample is the source of the 11 T cell receptor beta chains below, sequenced in a study of T cell responses to AZD1222 COVID-19 vaccine (dated by TCRdb to the early 2020s). The time point label on this specimen signifies: baseline before first vaccination. The library relied on the immunoSEQ multiplex PCR assay. TCRdb stores this immuneACCESS table with in-frame sequences only. Part of the clones is absent; in the studies checked, under half of the shortfall reflects unresolved V genes, and no reason is known for the rest. For this sample the table gives some 84,000 clones, of which approximately 88% were detected only once. The ten largest clones take up around 17% of the sample. This specimen was peripheral blood, taken on day 0 of AZD1222 vaccination. The receptors originated from an adult in good health.

The chain recombines TRBV6-5 with TRBJ2-7; D remains ambiguous. Between the trimmed V and J ends, which lost 6 bases and 2 bases, there was a span of 11 bases. This CDR3 has 13 residues. Germline V gene data show CDR1 as MNHEY and CDR2 as SVGAGI. The CDR3 loop is CASRGGPAYEQYF. The DNA for the CDR3 is TGTGCCAGCAGGGGCGGCCCCGCCTACGAGCAGTACTTC.

CDR3 sequence: CASTGGTGGGQPQHF. The CDR3 nucleotides are TGTGCCAGCACCGGAGGGACAGGGGGCGGACAGCCCCAGCATTTT. This chain links TRBV2 with TRBJ1-5, with 12 bases lining up with TRBD1. Per the germline V gene, CDR1 is SNHLY and CDR2 is FYNNEI. This CDR3 has 15 amino acids. The V gene end was trimmed by 7 bases and the J gene end by 7 bases; junction bases not matched to a gene: 8. Drawing the rest from reference TRBV2 and TRBJ1-5, the complete variable domain is EPEVTQTPSHQVTQMGQEVILRCVPISNHLYFYWYRQILGQKVEFLVSFYNNEISEKSEIFDDQFSVERPDGSNFTLKIRSTKLEDSAMYFCASTGGTGGGQPQHFGDGTRLSIL.

This chain uses TRBV7-2 with TRBJ2-7; D perhaps matches TRBD2 (5 bases). Per the germline V gene, CDR1 is SGHTA and CDR2 is FQGNSA. There are 15 residues in the CDR3. Trimming pared 2 bases from V and 2 bases from J, leaving 13 bases between. Here the CDR3 DNA reads TGTGCCAGCAGCTTACTCATAGCGCATACCTACGAGCAGTACTTC. Translated, it gives CASSLLIAHTYEQYF.

The genes are TRBV11-2 and TRBJ2-5; no firm D call. CDR3 length equals 13 residues. Germline-derived CDR1 and CDR2 are SGHAT and FQNNGV. V lost 6 bases, J lost 2 bases, and 10 bases lay in between. The CDR3 nucleotides read TGTGCCAGCAGGGACCATCCTCAAGAGACCCAGTACTTC. Translating it yields CASRDHPQETQYF.

The chain is built from TRBV11-3 and TRBJ2-5, with D possibly matching TRBD1 (6 bases). V lost 6 bases to trimming and J lost 5 bases, with 16 bases between them. The CDR3 loop spans 14 amino acids. Germline V gene sequence: CDR1 SGHNT, CDR2 YENEEA. CDR3 sequence (DNA): TGTGCCAGCAGTCCAGGACAGAACAAGGAGACCCAGTACTTC. This codes for CASSPGQNKETQYF.

This clone appeared a single time. The rearrangement joins TRBV7-9 to TRBJ1-1, with a possible D match to TRBD1 (5 bases). Per germline, CDR1 SEHNR and CDR2 FQNEAQ (reference sequence). Trimming took 4 bases from V and 1 from J, leaving 10 bases between them. The CDR3 runs to 14 residues. The CDR3 DNA sequence: TGTGCCAGCAGCTCCTTCAGGGAGAACACTGAAGCTTTCTTT. It is translated as CASSSFRENTEAFF.

The chain is built from TRBV16 and TRBJ2-3, with 9 bases identical to TRBD2. Germline lookup yields CDR1 KGHSY and CDR2 FQNENV. The CDR3 has 15 residues. The junction had 1 base not matched to a gene; V was cut back by 2 bases and J by 1 base. CDR3 sequence reads: CASSQRTSGTDTQYF. The CDR3 DNA follows: TGTGCCAGCAGCCAAAGGACTAGCGGCACAGATACGCAGTATTTT.

Regarding this clone: At one of its ends the junction is not consistent with the germline gene, which may arise from a read error. Different DNA sequences within this sample yield the same CDR3. The chain employs TRBV6-5 and TRBJ1-1, with D perhaps TRBD1 (5 bases). CDR1 and CDR2 from the germline V gene are MNHEY and SVGAGI. CDR3 size: 14 residues. CDR3 sequence (DNA): TGCGCCAGCAGGGACGGACATAAGAACACTGAAGCTTTCTTT. It translates to CASRDGHKNTEAFF.

The chain couples TRBV4-2 to TRBJ2-3; D is unresolved. Germline CDR1 reads LGHNA; CDR2 reads YNFKEQ. This CDR3 comprises 16 residues. V lost 0 bases to trimming and J lost 0 bases, with 10 bases between them. The CDR3 bases are TGTGCCAGCAGCCAAGATCTCGTCGGGAGCACAGATACGCAGTATTTT. Translated, it gives CASSQDLVGSTDTQYF.

The genes are TRBV10-3 and TRBJ2-6; D is undetermined. Germline values: CDR1 ENHRY, CDR2 SYGVKD. Trimming stripped 2 bases from V and 0 bases from J, with 5 bases between. This CDR3 region has 15 residues. CDR3 coding DNA: TGTGCCATCAGTGAGGACGGCTCTGGGGCCAACGTCCTGACTTTC. Its translation: CAISEDGSGANVLTF.

The V and J genes are TRBV3-1 (or the pseudogene TRBV3-2) and TRBJ2-7; D unresolved. V was cut by 1 base and J by 2 bases, with 9 bases left in between. CDR3 size: 14 residues. In germline, CDR1 is LGHDT, CDR2 YNNKEL (reference sequence). The chain's CDR3 is CASSQVSGPYEQYF. CDR3 DNA: TGTGCCAGCAGCCAAGTCTCCGGTCCCTACGAGCAGTACTTC.